This T cell receptor (beta chain) was sequenced for a study of CD8 T cells in Susac syndrome. Random hexamers served to reverse transcribe roughly 0.5 to 1 ug RNA. With immunoSEQ multiplex PCR, TCR beta CDR3 was amplified across 54 Vbeta and 13 Jbeta. TCRdb called the immunoSEQ multiplex PCR reads again in MiXCR, with one record for every CDR3 protein. The sample includes hundreds of thousands of distinct CDR3 sequences, around 95% seen only once; the top ten take roughly 0.1%. CDR1 is SQVTM, CDR2 ANQGSEA, per germline. V was trimmed by 7 bases and J by 4 bases, leaving 12 bases between them. The CDR3 covers 12 residues.

The V and J genes are TRBV29-1 and TRBJ2-3, with D tentatively TRBD1 (5 bases). The receptor comes from a human donor with multiple sclerosis. Sequencing was carried out using CD4+ T cells from PBMCs. The CDR3 DNA follows: TGCAGCGGGACCGACAGTGCAGATACGCAGTATTTT. Translation: CSGTDSADTQYF.